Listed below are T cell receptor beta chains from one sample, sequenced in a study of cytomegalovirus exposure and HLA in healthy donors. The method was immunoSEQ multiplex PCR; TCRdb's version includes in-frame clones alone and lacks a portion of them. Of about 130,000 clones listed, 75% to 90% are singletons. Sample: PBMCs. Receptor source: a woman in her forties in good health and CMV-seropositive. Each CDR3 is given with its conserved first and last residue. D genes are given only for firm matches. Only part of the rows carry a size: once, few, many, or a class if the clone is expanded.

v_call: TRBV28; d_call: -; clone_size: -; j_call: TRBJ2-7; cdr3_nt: TGTGCCACCTCGAGGGTCCTAGCGAGCTCCTACGAGCAGTACTTC; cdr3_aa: CATSRVLASSYEQYF
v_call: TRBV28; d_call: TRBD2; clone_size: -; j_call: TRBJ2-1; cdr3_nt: TGTGCCAGCAGGGATAGCGGGAGACGAGACAATGAGCAGTTCTTC; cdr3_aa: CASRDSGRRDNEQFF
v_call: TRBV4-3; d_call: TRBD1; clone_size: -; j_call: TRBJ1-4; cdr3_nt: TGCGCCAGCAGCCAAGATTGGCCTGGGACAGGGAATGAAAAACTGTTTTTT; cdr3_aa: CASSQDWPGTGNEKLFF
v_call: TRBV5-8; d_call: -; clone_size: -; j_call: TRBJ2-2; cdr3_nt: TGTGCCAGCCCGGGCGGGGAGCTGTTTTTT; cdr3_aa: CASPGGELFF
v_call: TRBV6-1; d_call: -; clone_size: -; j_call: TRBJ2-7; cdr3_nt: TGTGCCAGCAGTGAAATCGTTGGGGGGTTATACGAGCAGTACTTC; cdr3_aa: CASSEIVGGLYEQYF
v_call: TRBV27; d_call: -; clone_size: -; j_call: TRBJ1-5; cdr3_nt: TGTGCCAGCAGTTTAACTCGAGTCGGCAATCAGCCCCAGCATTTT; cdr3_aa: CASSLTRVGNQPQHF
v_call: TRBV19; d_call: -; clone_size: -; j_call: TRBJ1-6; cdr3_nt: TGTGCCAGTAGTCCGGTCGGAGGGAACAATAATTCACCCCTCCACTTT; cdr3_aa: CASSPVGGNNNSPLHF
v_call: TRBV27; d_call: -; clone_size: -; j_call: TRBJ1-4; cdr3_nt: TGTGCCAGCAGTTTACAAAGAATTGAAAGAGAAAAACTGGTTTTT; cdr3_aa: CASSLQRIEREKLVF
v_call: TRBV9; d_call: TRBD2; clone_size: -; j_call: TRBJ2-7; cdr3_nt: TGTGCCAGCAGCGTAGCGAGCGGGGCTGCCGAGCAGTACTTC; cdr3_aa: CASSVASGAAEQYF
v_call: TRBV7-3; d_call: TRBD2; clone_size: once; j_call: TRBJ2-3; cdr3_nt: TGTGCCAGCAGCCCGACCGGACTAGCGGTATCAGATACGCAGTATTTT; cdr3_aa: CASSPTGLAVSDTQYF
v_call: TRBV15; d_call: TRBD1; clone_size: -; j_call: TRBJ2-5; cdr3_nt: TGTGCCACCAGCAGAGGGGGACAGCAAGAGACCCAGTACTTC; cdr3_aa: CATSRGGQQETQYF
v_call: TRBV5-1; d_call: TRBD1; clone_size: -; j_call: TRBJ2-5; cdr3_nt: TGCGCCAGCAGCCAGGGACAGCAAGAGACCCAGTACTTC; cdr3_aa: CASSQGQQETQYF
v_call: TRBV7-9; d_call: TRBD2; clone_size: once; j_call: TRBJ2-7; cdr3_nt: TGTGCCAGCAGCTCGGGACTAGCGGGAGTAGACGAGCAGTACTTC; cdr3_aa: CASSSGLAGVDEQYF
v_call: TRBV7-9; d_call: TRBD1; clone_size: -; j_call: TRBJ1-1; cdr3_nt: TGTGCCAGCAGCCGTGGACAGGGACAATGTGAAGCTTTCTTT; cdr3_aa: CASSRGQGQCEAFF
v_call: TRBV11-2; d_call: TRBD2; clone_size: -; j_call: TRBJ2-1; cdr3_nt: TGTGCCAGCAGCTCATGGGGACTAGCGGGGGGGCCGGGTAATGAGCAGTTCTTC; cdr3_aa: CASSSWGLAGGPGNEQFF
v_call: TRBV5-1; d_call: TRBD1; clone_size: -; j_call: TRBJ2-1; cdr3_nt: TGCGCCAGCAGCGTGGGGGACAGGGGATACAATGAGCAGTTCTTC; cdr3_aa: CASSVGDRGYNEQFF
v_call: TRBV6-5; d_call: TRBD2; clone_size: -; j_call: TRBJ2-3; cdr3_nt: TGTGCCAGCAGTCGAGCCCTAGCGGGCACAGATACGCAGTATTTT; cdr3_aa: CASSRALAGTDTQYF
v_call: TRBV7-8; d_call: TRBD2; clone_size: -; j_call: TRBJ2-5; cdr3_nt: TGTGCCAGCAGCTTATACGGCGGGGGGGGTCGAGAGACCCAGTACTTC; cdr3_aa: CASSLYGGGGRETQYF
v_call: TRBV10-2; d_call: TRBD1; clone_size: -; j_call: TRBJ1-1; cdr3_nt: TGCGCCAGCAGTGAAGCTGGGACAGGCTCGACTGAAGCTTTCTTT; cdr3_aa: CASSEAGTGSTEAFF
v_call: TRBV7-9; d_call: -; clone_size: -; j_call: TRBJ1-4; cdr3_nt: TGTGCCAGCAGCTCCCTCAGGGAAACTAATGAAAAACTGTTTTTT; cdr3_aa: CASSSLRETNEKLFF
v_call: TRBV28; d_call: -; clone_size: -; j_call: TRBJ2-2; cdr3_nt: TGTGCCAGCAGTTTATCAGGGTTCACCGGGGAGCTGTTTTTT; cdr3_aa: CASSLSGFTGELFF
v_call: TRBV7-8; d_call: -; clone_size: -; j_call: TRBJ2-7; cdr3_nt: TGTGCCAGCAGCGTAGGGAGTTACGAGCAGTACTTC; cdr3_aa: CASSVGSYEQYF
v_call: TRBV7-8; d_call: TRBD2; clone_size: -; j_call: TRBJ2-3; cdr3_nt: TGTGCCAGCAGCCCACTAGCGGGAGGGTCGGGAGATACGCAGTATTTT; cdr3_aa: CASSPLAGGSGDTQYF
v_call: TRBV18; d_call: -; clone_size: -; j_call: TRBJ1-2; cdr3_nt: TGTGCCAGCTCATCGCAGGGTGCCTATGGCTACACCTTC; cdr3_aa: CASSSQGAYGYTF
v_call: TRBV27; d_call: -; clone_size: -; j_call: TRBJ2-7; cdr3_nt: TGTGCCAGCAGTTTTGGACATCTCTACGAGCAGTACTTC; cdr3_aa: CASSFGHLYEQYF
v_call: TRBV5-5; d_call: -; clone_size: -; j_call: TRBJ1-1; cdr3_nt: TGTGCCAGCAGCACTCTAAGGCCGAGGACTGAAGCTTTCTTT; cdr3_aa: CASSTLRPRTEAFF
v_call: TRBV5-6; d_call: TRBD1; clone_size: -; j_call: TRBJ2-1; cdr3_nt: TGTGCCAGCAGTCTAACAGGGGGCGCTCAGTTCTTC; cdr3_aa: CASSLTGGAQFF
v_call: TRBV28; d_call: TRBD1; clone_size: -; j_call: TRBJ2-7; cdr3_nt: TGTGCCAGCAGTTTTGCCGGGACAGGGAATTCCTACGAGCAGTACTTC; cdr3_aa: CASSFAGTGNSYEQYF
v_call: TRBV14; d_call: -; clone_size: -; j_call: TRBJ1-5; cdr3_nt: TGTGCCAGCAGCCCCGGGGGAGCAAGCAATCAGCCCCAGCATTTT; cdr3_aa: CASSPGGASNQPQHF
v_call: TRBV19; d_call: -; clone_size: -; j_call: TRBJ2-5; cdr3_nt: TGTGCCAGTAGACCATTAACAGGATCGCAAGAGACCCAGTACTTC; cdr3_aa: CASRPLTGSQETQYF
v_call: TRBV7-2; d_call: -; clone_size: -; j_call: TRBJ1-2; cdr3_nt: TGTGCCAGCAGCACCCGCCAGGGGAACTATGGCTACACCTTC; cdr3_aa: CASSTRQGNYGYTF
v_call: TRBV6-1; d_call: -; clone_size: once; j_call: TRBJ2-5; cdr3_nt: TGTGCCAGCAGTGTAGAGGGACGGGGGTACCAAGAGACCCAGTACTTC; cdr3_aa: CASSVEGRGYQETQYF
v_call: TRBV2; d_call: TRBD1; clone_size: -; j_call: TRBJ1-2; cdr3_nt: TGTGCCAGCAGCCCGACAGGGGGCAGGGGCTACACCTTC; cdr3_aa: CASSPTGGRGYTF
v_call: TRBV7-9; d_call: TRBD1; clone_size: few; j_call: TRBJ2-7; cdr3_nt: TGTGCCAGCAGAGCCTTGACAGGGGGCGGGAACGAGCAGTACTTC; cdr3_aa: CASRALTGGGNEQYF
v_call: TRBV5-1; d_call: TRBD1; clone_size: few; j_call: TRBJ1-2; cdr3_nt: TGCGCCAGCAGCTTGGCCGGGACAGGTGACGCCGCCACCTTC; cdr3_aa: CASSLAGTGDAATF
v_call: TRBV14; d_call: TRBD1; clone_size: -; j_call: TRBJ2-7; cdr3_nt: TGTGCCAGCAGCCTCCCTCTCGGGACAGGGCTCAACGAGCAGTACTTC; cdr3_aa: CASSLPLGTGLNEQYF
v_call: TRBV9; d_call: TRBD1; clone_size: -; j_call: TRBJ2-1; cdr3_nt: TGTGCCAGCAGTCGACAGGGGGCAAATAGCAATGAGCAGTTCTTC; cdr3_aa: CASSRQGANSNEQFF
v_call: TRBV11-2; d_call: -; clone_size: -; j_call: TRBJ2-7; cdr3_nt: TGTGCCAGCAGTCGTCAGACAGTCTCCTACGAGCAGTACTTC; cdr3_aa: CASSRQTVSYEQYF
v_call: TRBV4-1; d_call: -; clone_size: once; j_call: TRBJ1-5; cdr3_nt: TGCGCCAGCAGCCCTTCCGGGAGCAATCAGCCCCAGCATTTT; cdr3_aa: CASSPSGSNQPQHF
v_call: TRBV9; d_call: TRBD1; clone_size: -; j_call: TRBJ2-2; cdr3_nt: TGTGCCAGCAGCGGCCAACAGGGGGCGGACACCGGGGAGCTGTTTTTT; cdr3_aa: CASSGQQGADTGELFF
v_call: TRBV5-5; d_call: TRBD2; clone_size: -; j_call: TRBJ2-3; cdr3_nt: TGTGCCAGCAGCTTTAGACTAGCGGCCGCCACAGATACGCAGTATTTT; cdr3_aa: CASSFRLAAATDTQYF
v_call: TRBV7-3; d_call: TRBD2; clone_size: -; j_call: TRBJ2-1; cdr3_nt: TGTGCCAGCAGCCTAGCGGCTTACAATGAGCAGTTCTTC; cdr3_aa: CASSLAAYNEQFF
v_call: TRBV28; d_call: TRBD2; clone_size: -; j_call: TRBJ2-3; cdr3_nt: TGTGCCAGCAGGCTGACTAGCGGGAGAAGCACAGATACGCAGTATTTT; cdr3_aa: CASRLTSGRSTDTQYF
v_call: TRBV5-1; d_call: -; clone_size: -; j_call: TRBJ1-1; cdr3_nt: TGCGCCAGCAGCTTCGAGATTACCGGGAACACTGAAGCTTTCTTT; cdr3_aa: CASSFEITGNTEAFF
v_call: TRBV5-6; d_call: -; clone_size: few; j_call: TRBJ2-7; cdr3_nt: TGTGCCAGCAGCTTGGACCCCGGACAGCACTACGAGCAGTACTTC; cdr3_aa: CASSLDPGQHYEQYF
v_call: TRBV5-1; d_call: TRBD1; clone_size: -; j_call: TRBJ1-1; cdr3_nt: TGCGCCAGCAGCTCCGACAGGGGAGGGAGTGAAGCTTTCTTT; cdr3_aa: CASSSDRGGSEAFF
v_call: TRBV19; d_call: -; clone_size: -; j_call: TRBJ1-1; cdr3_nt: TGTGCCAGTAGTGGTAGCAGGGGATTGAACACTGAAGCTTTCTTT; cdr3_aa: CASSGSRGLNTEAFF
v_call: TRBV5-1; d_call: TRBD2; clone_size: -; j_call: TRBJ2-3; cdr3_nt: TGCGCCAGCAGTTATAACGGGGGGCTAGCGGGAGGTACAGATACGCAGTATTTT; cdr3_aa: CASSYNGGLAGGTDTQYF
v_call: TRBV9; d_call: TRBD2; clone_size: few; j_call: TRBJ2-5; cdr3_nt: TGTGCCAGCAGCGCCGGGGGGGCGGTCCAAGAGACCCAGTACTTC; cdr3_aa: CASSAGGAVQETQYF
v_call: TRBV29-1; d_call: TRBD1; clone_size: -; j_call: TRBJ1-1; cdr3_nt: TGCAGCGCCCCCAGAGGACAGGGGCACACTGAAGCTTTCTTT; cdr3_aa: CSAPRGQGHTEAFF
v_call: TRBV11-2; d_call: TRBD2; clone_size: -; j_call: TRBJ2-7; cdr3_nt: TGTGCCAGCAGCTTAGTGTTGGGCGGGAGTGTGTCCTACGAGCAGTACTTC; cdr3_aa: CASSLVLGGSVSYEQYF
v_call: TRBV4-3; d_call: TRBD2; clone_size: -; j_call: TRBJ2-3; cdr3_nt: TGCGCCAGCAGCCAAAGCGGGAGTAGCACAGGCCCCCAGTATTTT; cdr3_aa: CASSQSGSSTGPQYF
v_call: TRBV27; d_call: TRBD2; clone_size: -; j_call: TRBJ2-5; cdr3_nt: TGTGCCAGCAGTCTGGAAGCTAGCGGGCGGTTCCAAGAGACCCAGTACTTC; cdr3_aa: CASSLEASGRFQETQYF
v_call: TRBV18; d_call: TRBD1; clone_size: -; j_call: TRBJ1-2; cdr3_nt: TGTGCCAGCTCACCGACAGGGCGCTCGGACTATGGCTACACCTTC; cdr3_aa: CASSPTGRSDYGYTF
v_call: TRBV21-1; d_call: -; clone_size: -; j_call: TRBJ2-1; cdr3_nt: TGTGCCAGCAGCAAATTAACAGTTTCCTTCTCCTACAATGAGCAGTTCTTC; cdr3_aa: CASSKLTVSFSYNEQFF